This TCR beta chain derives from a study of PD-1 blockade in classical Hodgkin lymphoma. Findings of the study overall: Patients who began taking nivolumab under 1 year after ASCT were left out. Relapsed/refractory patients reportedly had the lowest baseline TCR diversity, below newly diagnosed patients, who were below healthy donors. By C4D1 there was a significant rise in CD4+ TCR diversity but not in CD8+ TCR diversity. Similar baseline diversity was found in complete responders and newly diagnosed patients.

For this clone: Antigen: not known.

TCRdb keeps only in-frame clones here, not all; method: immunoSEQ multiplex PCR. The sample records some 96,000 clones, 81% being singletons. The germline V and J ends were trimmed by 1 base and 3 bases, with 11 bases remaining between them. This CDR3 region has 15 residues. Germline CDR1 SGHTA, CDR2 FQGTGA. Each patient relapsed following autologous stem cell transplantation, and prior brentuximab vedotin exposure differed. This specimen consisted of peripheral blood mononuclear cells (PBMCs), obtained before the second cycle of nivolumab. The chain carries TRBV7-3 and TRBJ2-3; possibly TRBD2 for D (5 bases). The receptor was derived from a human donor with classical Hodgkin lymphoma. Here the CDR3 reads CASSLSSRGTDTQYF. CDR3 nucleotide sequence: TGTGCCAGCAGCTTAAGCTCCCGGGGAACAGATACGCAGTATTTT.